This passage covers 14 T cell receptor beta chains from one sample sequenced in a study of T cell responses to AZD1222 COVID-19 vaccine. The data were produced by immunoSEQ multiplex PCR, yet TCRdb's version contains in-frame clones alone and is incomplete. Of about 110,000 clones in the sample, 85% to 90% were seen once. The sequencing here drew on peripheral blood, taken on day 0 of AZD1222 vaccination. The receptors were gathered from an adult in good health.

The chain's CDR3 is CASSQGLAGRISYEQYF. The CDR3 DNA follows: TGTGCCAGCAGCCAAGGACTAGCGGGGCGAATATCCTACGAGCAGTACTTC. The genes are TRBV3-1 (or the pseudogene TRBV3-2) and TRBJ2-7; 11 bases align to TRBD2. The ends lost 1 base at V and 1 base at J; junction bases unmatched: 6. This CDR3 spans 17 amino acids. CDR1 is LGHDT and CDR2 is YNNKEL in the germline V gene (reference sequence).

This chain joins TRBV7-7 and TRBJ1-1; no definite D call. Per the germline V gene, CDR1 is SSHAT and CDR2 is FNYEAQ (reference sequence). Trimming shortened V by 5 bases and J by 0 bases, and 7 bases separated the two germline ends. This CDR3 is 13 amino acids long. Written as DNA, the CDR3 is TGTGCCAGCAGCCTAAGTATGAACACTGAAGCTTTCTTT. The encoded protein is CASSLSMNTEAFF.

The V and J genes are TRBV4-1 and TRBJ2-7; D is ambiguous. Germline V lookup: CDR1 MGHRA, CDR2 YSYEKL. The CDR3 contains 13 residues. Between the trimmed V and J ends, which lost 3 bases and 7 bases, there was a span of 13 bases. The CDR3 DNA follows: TGCGCCAGCAGCCAGAGTGGCCTTAGAGAGCAGTACTTC. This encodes CASSQSGLREQYF.

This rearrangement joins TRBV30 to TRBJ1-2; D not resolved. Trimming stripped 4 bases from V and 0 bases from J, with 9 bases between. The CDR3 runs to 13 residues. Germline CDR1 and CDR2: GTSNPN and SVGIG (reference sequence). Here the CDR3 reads CAWTFDSNYGYTF. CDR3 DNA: TGTGCCTGGACATTCGACTCTAACTATGGCTACACCTTC.

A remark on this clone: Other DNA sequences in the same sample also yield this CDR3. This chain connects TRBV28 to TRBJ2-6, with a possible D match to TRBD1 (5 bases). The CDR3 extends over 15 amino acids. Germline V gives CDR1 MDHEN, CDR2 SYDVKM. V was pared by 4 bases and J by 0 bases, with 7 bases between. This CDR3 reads CASSSQGSGANVLTF. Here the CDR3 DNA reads TGTGCCAGCAGTTCTCAGGGCTCTGGGGCCAACGTCCTGACTTTC.

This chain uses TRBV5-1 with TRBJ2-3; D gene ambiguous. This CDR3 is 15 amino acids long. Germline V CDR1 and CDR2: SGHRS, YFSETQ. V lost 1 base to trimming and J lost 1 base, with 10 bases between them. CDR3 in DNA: TGCGCCAGCAGCTTGTTACTACCAGGCACAGATACGCAGTATTTT. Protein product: CASSLLLPGTDTQYF.

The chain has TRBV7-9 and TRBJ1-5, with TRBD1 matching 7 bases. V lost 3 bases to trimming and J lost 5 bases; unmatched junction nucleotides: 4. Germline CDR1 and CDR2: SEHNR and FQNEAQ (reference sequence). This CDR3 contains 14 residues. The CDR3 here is CASSLTGNYQPQHF. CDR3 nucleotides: TGTGCCAGCAGCTTGACAGGGAACTATCAGCCCCAGCATTTT.

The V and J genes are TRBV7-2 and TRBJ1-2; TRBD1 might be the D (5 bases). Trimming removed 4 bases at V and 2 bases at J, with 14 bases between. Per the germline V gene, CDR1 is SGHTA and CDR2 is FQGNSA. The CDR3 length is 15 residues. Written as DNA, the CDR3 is TGTGCCAGCAGCTCCCGGGACTCAGGAAACTATGGCTACACCTTC. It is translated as CASSSRDSGNYGYTF.

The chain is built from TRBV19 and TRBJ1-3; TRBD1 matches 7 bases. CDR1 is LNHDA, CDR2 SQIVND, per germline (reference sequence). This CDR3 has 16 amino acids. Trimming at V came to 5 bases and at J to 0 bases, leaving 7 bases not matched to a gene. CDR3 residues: CASSRTRGYSGNTIYF. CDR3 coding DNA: TGTGCCAGTAGTCGGACCAGGGGGTACTCTGGAAACACCATATATTTT.

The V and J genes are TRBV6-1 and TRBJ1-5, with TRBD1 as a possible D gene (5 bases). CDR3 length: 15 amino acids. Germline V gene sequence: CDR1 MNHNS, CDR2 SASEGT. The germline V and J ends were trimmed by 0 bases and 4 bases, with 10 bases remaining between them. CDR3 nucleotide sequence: TGTGCCAGCAGTGAAGCGAACAGGCGGAATCAGCCCCAGCATTTT. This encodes CASSEANRRNQPQHF.

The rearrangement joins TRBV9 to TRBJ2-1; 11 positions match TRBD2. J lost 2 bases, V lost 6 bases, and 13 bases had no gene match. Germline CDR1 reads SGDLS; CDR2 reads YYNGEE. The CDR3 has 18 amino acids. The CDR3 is CASNPHPPGLAAYNEQFF. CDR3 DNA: TGTGCCAGCAACCCACACCCTCCGGGACTAGCGGCCTACAATGAGCAGTTCTTC.

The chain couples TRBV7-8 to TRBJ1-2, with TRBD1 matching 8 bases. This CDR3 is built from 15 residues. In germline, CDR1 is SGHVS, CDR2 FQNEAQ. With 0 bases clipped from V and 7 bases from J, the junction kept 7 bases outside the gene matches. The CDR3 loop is CASSLAQGASGGYTF. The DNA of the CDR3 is TGTGCCAGCAGCTTAGCTCAGGGGGCGAGTGGTGGCTACACCTTC.

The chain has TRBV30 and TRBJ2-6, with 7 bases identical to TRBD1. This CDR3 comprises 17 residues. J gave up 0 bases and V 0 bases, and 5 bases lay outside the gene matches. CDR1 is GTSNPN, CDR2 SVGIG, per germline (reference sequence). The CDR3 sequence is CAWSVDRVSSGANVLTF. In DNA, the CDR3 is TGTGCCTGGAGTGTAGACAGGGTTAGCTCTGGGGCCAACGTCCTGACTTTC. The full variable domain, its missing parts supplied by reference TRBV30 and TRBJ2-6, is SQTIHQWPATLVQPVGSPLSLECTVEGTSNPNLYWYRQAAGRGLQLLFYSVGIGQISSEVPQNLSASRPQDRQFILSSKKLLLSDSGFYLCAWSVDRVSSGANVLTFGAGSRLTVL.

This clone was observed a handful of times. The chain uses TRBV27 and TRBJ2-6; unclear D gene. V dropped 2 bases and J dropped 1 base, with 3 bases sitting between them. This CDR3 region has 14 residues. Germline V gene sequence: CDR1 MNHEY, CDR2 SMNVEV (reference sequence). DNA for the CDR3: TGTGCCAGCAGTTTACTGTCTGGGGCCAACGTCCTGACTTTC. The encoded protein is CASSLLSGANVLTF.